This entry features one T cell receptor (beta chain) sequence. Its matching antigen is unknown. The data originate from a study of T cell responses to AZD1222 COVID-19 vaccine. The CDR3 is made up of 14 amino acids. V lost 3 bases and J 0 bases, leaving 8 bases between the germline ends. CDR1 is SGHTA and CDR2 is FQGNSA in the germline V gene. General observations from the study: Repertoires in all cases were sampled only once the peak T cell response had passed. Donors were mostly white British, more females; clonal diversity possibly underestimated.

Libraries were prepared by immunoSEQ multiplex PCR; TCRdb keeps only in-frame clonotypes and omits some of them. This table holds about 130,000 clones, over 75% found once. The chain couples TRBV7-2 to TRBJ1-1; D possibly corresponds to TRBD1 (5 bases). The TCR sequence derives from an adult in good health. The sequences come from peripheral blood, collected on day 0 of AZD1222 vaccination. CDR3 coding DNA: TGTGCCAGCAGCTTGGGGACGGTGAACACTGAAGCTTTCTTT. Translation: CASSLGTVNTEAFF.